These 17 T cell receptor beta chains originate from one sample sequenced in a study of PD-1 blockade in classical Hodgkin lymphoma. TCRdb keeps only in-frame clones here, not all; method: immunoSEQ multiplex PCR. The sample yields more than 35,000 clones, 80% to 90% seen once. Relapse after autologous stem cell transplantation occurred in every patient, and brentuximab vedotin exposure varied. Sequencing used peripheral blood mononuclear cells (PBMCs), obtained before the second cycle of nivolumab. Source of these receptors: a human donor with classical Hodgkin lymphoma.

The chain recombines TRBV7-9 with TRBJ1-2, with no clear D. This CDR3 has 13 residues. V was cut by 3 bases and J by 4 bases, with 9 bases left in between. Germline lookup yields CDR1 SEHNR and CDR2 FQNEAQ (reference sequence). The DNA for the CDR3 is TGTGCCAGCAGCTTCCCCAGGTCCTATGGCTACACCTTC. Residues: CASSFPRSYGYTF.

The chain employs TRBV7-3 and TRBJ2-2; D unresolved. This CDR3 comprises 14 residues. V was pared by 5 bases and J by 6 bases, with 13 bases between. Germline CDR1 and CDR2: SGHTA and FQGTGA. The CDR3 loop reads CASSGLLVPGELFF. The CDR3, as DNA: TGTGCCAGCAGCGGCCTCTTGGTGCCCGGGGAGCTGTTTTTT.

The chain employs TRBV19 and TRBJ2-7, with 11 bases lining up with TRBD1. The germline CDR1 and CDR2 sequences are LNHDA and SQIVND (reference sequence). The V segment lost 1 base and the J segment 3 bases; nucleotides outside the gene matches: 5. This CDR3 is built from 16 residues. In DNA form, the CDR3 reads TGTGCCAGTAGTATAGGGGGGACAGGGGGACACTACGAGCAGTACTTC. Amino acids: CASSIGGTGGHYEQYF.

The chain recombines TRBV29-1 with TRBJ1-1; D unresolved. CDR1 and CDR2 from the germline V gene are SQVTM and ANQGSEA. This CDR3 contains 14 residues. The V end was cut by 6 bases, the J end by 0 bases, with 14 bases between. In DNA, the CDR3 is TGCAGCGTGCACACCTCCGGTATGAACACTGAAGCTTTCTTT. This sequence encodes CSVHTSGMNTEAFF.

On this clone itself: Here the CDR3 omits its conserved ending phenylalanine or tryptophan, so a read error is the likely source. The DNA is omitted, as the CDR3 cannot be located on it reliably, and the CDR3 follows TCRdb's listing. The CDR3 protein is CASSYSPMGTV. The chain uses TRBV6-6 and TRBJ1-2; TRBD1 is the table's D call, not checked against the DNA. Germline lookup yields CDR1 MNHNY and CDR2 SVGAGI (reference sequence). The CDR3 sequence runs 11 residues, both termini included.

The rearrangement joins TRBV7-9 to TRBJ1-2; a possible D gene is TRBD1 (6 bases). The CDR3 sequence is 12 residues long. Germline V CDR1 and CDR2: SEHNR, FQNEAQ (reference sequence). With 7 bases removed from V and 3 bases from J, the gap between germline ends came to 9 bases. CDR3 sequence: CASTGGDYGYTF. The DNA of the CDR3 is TGTGCCAGCACCGGGGGCGACTATGGCTACACCTTC. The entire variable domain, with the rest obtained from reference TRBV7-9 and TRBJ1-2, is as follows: DTGVSQNPRHKITKRGQNVTFRCDPISEHNRLYWYRQTLGQGPEFLTYFQNEAQLEKSRLLSDRFSAERPKGSFSTLEIQRTEQGDSAMYLCASTGGDYGYTFGSGTRLTVV.

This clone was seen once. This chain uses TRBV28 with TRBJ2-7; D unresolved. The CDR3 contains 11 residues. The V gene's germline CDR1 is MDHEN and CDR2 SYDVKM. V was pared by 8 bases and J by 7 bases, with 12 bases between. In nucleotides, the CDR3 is TGTGCCAGCTCGGGTGTTCGGGAGCAGTACTTC. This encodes CASSGVREQYF.

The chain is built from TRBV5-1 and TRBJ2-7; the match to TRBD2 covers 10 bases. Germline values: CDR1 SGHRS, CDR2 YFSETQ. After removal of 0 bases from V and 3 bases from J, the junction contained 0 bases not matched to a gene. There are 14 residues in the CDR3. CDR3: CASSLGTSGYEQYF. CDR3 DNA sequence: TGCGCCAGCAGCTTGGGGACTAGCGGCTACGAGCAGTACTTC.

The CDR3 loop is CASSVGAPPFGELFF. The CDR3 DNA sequence: TGTGCCAGCAGCGTAGGGGCCCCTCCTTTTGGGGAGCTGTTTTTT. The chain has TRBV9 and TRBJ2-2; D is uncertain. Germline loops: CDR1 SGDLS, CDR2 YYNGEE. Trimming took off 0 bases at V and 8 bases at J, with 14 bases between the two ends. The CDR3 contains 15 residues.

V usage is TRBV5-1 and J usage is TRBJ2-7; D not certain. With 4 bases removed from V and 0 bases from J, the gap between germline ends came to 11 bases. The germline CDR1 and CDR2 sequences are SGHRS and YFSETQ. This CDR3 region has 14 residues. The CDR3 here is CASSPQYSSYEQYF. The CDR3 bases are TGCGCCAGCAGCCCACAGTATAGCTCCTACGAGCAGTACTTC.

In DNA form, the CDR3 reads TGTGCCAGCAGCGTAGCTACGAGCGGGATCACAGATACGCAGTATTTT. Amino acids: CASSVATSGITDTQYF. The V call is TRBV9, the J call TRBJ2-3, with TRBD2 matching 7 bases. Germline lookup yields CDR1 SGDLS and CDR2 YYNGEE. Trimming cost V 0 bases and J 2 bases; bases outside gene matches: 6. CDR3 length: 16 amino acids.

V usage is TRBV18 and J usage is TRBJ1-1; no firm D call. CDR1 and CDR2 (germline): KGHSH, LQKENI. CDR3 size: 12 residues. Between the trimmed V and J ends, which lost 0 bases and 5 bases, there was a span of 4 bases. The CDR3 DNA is TGTGCCAGCTCACCACCCCAGACTGAAGCTTTCTTT. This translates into CASSPPQTEAFF.

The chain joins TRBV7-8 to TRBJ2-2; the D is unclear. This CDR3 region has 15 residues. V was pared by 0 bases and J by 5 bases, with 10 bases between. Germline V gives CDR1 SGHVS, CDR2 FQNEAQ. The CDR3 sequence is CASSLAGLRTGELFF. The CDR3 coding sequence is TGTGCCAGCAGCTTAGCGGGGTTGAGAACCGGGGAGCTGTTTTTT.

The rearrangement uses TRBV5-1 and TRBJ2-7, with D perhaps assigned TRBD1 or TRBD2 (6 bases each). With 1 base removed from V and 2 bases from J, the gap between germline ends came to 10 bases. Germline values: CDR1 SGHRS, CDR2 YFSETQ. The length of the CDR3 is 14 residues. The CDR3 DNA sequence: TGCGCCAGCAGCTTGACGGGGGCCACCTACGAGCAGTACTTC. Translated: CASSLTGATYEQYF.

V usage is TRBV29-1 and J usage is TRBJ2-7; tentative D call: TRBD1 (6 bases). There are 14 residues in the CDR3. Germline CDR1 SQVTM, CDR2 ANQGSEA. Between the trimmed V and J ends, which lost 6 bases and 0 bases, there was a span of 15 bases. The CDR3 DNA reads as TGCAGCGTCCGCCAGGGGCGACCCTCCTACGAGCAGTACTTC. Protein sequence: CSVRQGRPSYEQYF.

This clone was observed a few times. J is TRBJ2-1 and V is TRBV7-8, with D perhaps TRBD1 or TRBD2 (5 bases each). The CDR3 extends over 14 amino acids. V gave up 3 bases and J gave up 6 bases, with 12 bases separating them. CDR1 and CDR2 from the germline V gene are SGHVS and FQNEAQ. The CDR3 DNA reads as TGTGCCAGCAGCTTGGGGACCAGTAGCAATGAGCAGTTCTTC. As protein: CASSLGTSSNEQFF.

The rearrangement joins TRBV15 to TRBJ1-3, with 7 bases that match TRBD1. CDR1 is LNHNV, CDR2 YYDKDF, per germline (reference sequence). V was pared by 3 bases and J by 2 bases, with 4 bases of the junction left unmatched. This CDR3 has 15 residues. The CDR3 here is CATSSEQGTGNTIYF. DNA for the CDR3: TGTGCCACCAGCAGTGAACAGGGGACTGGAAACACCATATATTTT.